These 28 T cell receptor beta chains originate from one sample sequenced in a study of T cell changes during pregnancy in multiple sclerosis. Method: immunoSEQ multiplex PCR; TCRdb's copy keeps in-frame clones and lacks some. The sample holds more than 100,000 clones, roughly 92% seen once. The sample consisted of peripheral blood, taken after pregnancy. These receptor sequences come from a female donor with multiple sclerosis, enrolled in a pregnancy study.

The chain joins TRBV28 to TRBJ2-3, with 10 bases identical to TRBD2. The CDR3 is 17 amino acids. The germline V gene encodes CDR1 MDHEN and CDR2 SYDVKM. V lost 0 bases, J lost 5 bases, and 8 bases stayed unmatched. CDR3: CASSLWASGSGKDTQYF. CDR3 in DNA: TGTGCCAGCAGTTTATGGGCTAGCGGGAGTGGTAAAGATACGCAGTATTTT.

As to this clone: One end of the junction does not line up with germline, which may come from a read error. The DNA for the CDR3 is TGTGCCAGCAGATCAACCGGACTAGCGGGAGACGATCAGTACTTC. Translated: CASRSTGLAGDDQYF. The V gene is TRBV28, the J gene TRBJ2-7; TRBD2 aligns across 13 bases. The CDR3 runs to 15 residues. CDR1 MDHEN and CDR2 SYDVKM come from the germline V gene.

The V call is TRBV7-6, the J call TRBJ1-2, with D possibly matching TRBD1 (5 bases). CDR3 length equals 14 residues. Germline CDR1 and CDR2: SGHVS and FNYEAQ. V was cut by 3 bases and J by 2 bases, with 10 bases left in between. The CDR3 sequence is CASSLLTANYGYTF. The CDR3 nucleotides read TGTGCCAGCAGCTTGCTGACAGCAAACTATGGCTACACCTTC.

The chain carries TRBV27 and TRBJ2-1, with 9 bases identical to TRBD2. The V gene's germline CDR1 is MNHEY and CDR2 SMNVEV (reference sequence). The CDR3 consists of 17 residues. With V trimmed by 0 bases and J by 9 bases, 12 bases remained unmatched. CDR3 loop: CASSLSSGSFQGIEQFF. CDR3 in DNA: TGTGCCAGCAGTTTATCTAGCGGGAGTTTTCAGGGGATTGAGCAGTTCTTC.

The chain recombines TRBV7-3 with TRBJ2-1, with D tentatively TRBD1 (5 bases). V was shortened by 1 base and J by 0 bases, with 22 bases between the two germline ends. The CDR3 has 20 residues. CDR1 is SGHTA and CDR2 is FQGTGA in the germline V gene. The CDR3 protein is CASSLITLAGSMPSYNEQFF. The CDR3 DNA sequence: TGTGCCAGCAGCTTAATTACTCTGGCAGGGTCCATGCCCTCCTACAATGAGCAGTTCTTC.

The rearrangement links TRBV25-1 to TRBJ2-7; D unresolved. This CDR3 spans 11 amino acids. The V gene's germline CDR1 is MGHDK and CDR2 SYGVNS. The ends were cut back, 7 bases at V and 3 bases at J, with 7 bases in the middle. The CDR3 protein is CASKSSYEQYF. In DNA form, the CDR3 reads TGTGCCAGCAAATCGAGCTACGAGCAGTACTTC.

The genes are TRBV5-4 and TRBJ2-2, with a weak D call TRBD1 (6 bases). The CDR3 consists of 15 residues. The V end lost 0 bases, the J end lost 1 base, and 7 bases lay between the germline ends. Germline assignment: CDR1 SGHNT and CDR2 YYREEE (reference sequence). DNA of the CDR3: TGTGCCAGCAGCTTGGGACAGGAGAACACCGGGGAGCTGTTTTTT. It codes for CASSLGQENTGELFF. Full variable domain (rest looked up from reference TRBV5-4 and TRBJ2-2): ETGVTQSPTHLIKTRGQQVTLRCSSQSGHNTVSWYQQALGQGPQFIFQYYREEENGRGNFPPRFSGLQFPNYSSELNVNALELDDSALYLCASSLGQENTGELFFGEGSRLTVL.

V usage is TRBV12-5 and J usage is TRBJ2-3; 8 bases map to TRBD1. V shed 1 base, J shed 3 bases, and the junction held 12 bases outside the gene matches. The CDR3 is made up of 18 amino acids. The germline gives CDR1 LGHNT, CDR2 FRNRAP. Here the CDR3 DNA reads TGTGCTAGTGGTTTGGGGGACAGGACGCATTCTTCGACAGATACGCAGTATTTT. This sequence encodes CASGLGDRTHSSTDTQYF.

The CDR3 region is CASSLYPRGTAGGETQYF. CDR3 DNA sequence: TGTGCCAGCAGTTTATACCCCCGCGGTACAGCGGGAGGAGAGACCCAGTACTTC. This rearrangement joins TRBV27 to TRBJ2-5; 9 bases are shared with TRBD2. The junction had 13 bases not matched to a gene; V was cut back by 1 base and J by 4 bases. The CDR3 covers 18 residues. The germline gives CDR1 MNHEY, CDR2 SMNVEV (reference sequence).

The genes are TRBV7-9 and TRBJ1-4; 8 bases match TRBD1. The CDR3 covers 17 residues. V shed 0 bases, J shed 4 bases, and the junction held 7 bases outside the gene matches. Looked up from germline, CDR1 is SEHNR and CDR2 is FQNEAQ (reference sequence). DNA of the CDR3: TGTGCCAGCAGCTTAGCGCTCGACAGGGGCCGTAATGAAAAACTGTTTTTT. This gives the protein CASSLALDRGRNEKLFF.

Notes on this clone: One end of the junction varies from germline; a read error may be responsible. The V and J genes are TRBV14 and TRBJ2-3, with D possibly TRBD2 on 6 matching bases. The CDR3 has 17 residues. Germline-derived CDR1 and CDR2 are SGHDN and FVKESK. The CDR3 DNA sequence: TGTGCCAGCAGCCAAGATTCCCCGGGACTCAGAACAGATAGGCAGTATTTT. Translating it yields CASSQDSPGLRTDRQYF.

The CDR3 DNA sequence: TGTGCCAGCAGCGTAGGGGCCACAAGGACAGGGCGACCGGGCTACACCTTC. It is translated as CASSVGATRTGRPGYTF. The genes are TRBV9 and TRBJ1-2, with 8 nucleotides matching TRBD1. The V segment lost 0 bases and the J segment 8 bases; nucleotides outside the gene matches: 15. The CDR3 length is 17 residues. Per germline, CDR1 SGDLS and CDR2 YYNGEE.

The genes are TRBV7-6 and TRBJ2-1; 9 bases are a match to TRBD1. The CDR3 contains 13 residues. Germline V gene sequence: CDR1 SGHVS, CDR2 FNYEAQ. V shed 4 bases, J shed 6 bases, and the junction held 1 base outside the gene matches. CDR3 loop: CASSSTGGNEQFF. The CDR3 DNA is TGTGCCAGCAGCTCGACAGGGGGCAATGAGCAGTTCTTC.

This chain uses TRBV6-1 with TRBJ1-2; 7 nucleotides align to TRBD1. Per the germline V gene, CDR1 is MNHNS and CDR2 is SASEGT. This CDR3 has 13 residues. J lost 6 bases, V lost 4 bases, and 5 bases had no gene match. This CDR3 is CASSGTGVHGYTF. The CDR3 region has the DNA TGTGCCAGCAGTGGGACAGGAGTACATGGCTACACCTTC.

V is TRBV9 and J is TRBJ2-1, with TRBD2 identical over 8 bases. Germline V gene data show CDR1 as SGDLS and CDR2 as YYNGEE. The CDR3 sequence is 15 residues long. V shed 4 bases and J 3 bases; nucleotides not matched to a gene: 6. CDR3 loop: CASSPDSGVYNEQFF. The CDR3 DNA is TGTGCCAGCAGCCCGGATAGCGGGGTCTACAATGAGCAGTTCTTC. The variable domain in full, completed from reference TRBV9 and TRBJ2-1, reads DSGVTQTPKHLITATGQRVTLRCSPRSGDLSVYWYQQSLDQGLQFLIQYYNGEERAKGNILERFSAQQFPDLHSELNLSSLELGDSALYFCASSPDSGVYNEQFFGPGTRLTVL.

This chain joins TRBV5-1 and TRBJ2-7, with 9 bases fitting TRBD2. V lost 7 bases, J lost 5 bases, and 13 bases stayed unmatched. Germline V lookup: CDR1 SGHRS, CDR2 YFSETQ. The CDR3 has 15 amino acids. The CDR3 DNA follows: TGCGCCAGCGGCCGGTTGTCTAGCGGGACGGACGAGCAGTACTTC. Residues: CASGRLSSGTDEQYF.

The genes are TRBV6-1 and TRBJ1-2; 8 bases are a match to TRBD1. The CDR3 is made up of 14 amino acids. The germline V gene has CDR1 MNHNS and CDR2 SASEGT. The V and J ends lost 6 bases and 0 bases, in that order; junction bases with no gene match: 3. The CDR3 protein is CASRGQGANYGYTF. In nucleotides, the CDR3 is TGTGCCAGCAGAGGACAGGGAGCTAACTATGGCTACACCTTC.

CDR3 amino acids: CASTAAFQPSNTGELFF. The CDR3 DNA reads as TGCGCCAGCACCGCGGCCTTTCAGCCGTCGAACACCGGGGAGCTGTTTTTT. The V call is TRBV5-1, the J call TRBJ2-2; D remains ambiguous. This CDR3 has 17 amino acids. Trimming removed 6 bases from V and 0 bases from J, with 18 bases in between. CDR1 SGHRS and CDR2 YFSETQ come from the germline V gene.

The chain is built from TRBV7-2 and TRBJ1-1; D not resolved. The CDR3 extends over 13 amino acids. Trimming shortened V by 5 bases and J by 3 bases, and 10 bases separated the two germline ends. The V gene's germline CDR1 is SGHTA and CDR2 FQGNSA. CDR3 in amino acids: CASSRGPHTEAFF. The CDR3 nucleotides are TGTGCCAGCAGCCGTGGGCCCCACACTGAAGCTTTCTTT.

This chain connects TRBV10-2 to TRBJ2-7; D is undetermined. V was trimmed by 0 bases and J by 1 base, leaving 7 bases between them. The length of the CDR3 is 14 residues. The germline V gene encodes CDR1 WSHSY and CDR2 SAAADI. The CDR3 loop is CASSESQASYEQYF. CDR3 sequence (DNA): TGCGCCAGCAGTGAGTCGCAGGCTTCCTACGAGCAGTACTTC.

This clone has only one observation. V gene TRBV5-4 combines with J gene TRBJ2-1; D is uncertain. The V and J ends lost 1 base and 8 bases respectively, with 4 bases between them. The CDR3 loop spans 11 amino acids. Germline loops: CDR1 SGHNT, CDR2 YYREEE (reference sequence). CDR3 loop: CASSLFYEQFF. The CDR3, as DNA: TGTGCCAGCAGCTTGTTCTATGAGCAGTTCTTC.

The rearrangement joins TRBV12-5 to TRBJ2-2; D may be TRBD1 (6 bases). V was clipped by 0 bases and J by 0 bases, with 14 bases between them. This CDR3 is 18 amino acids long. Germline CDR1 and CDR2: LGHNT and FRNRAP. The CDR3 region is CASGLVPGTLANTGELFF. CDR3 DNA: TGTGCTAGTGGTTTGGTACCAGGGACACTCGCGAACACCGGGGAGCTGTTTTTT.

This sequence joins TRBV19 and TRBJ2-1, with TRBD2 identical over 8 bases. This CDR3 comprises 16 residues. With V trimmed by 7 bases and J by 6 bases, 14 bases remained unmatched. CDR1 and CDR2 from the germline V gene are LNHDA and SQIVND (reference sequence). The DNA for the CDR3 is TGTGCCAGTAAGCACGGGGGGGCCACCGATCGCAATGAGCAGTTCTTC. This codes for CASKHGGATDRNEQFF.

This clone was observed a few times. In DNA, the CDR3 is TGTGCCAGCAGTTTTCGTAATCAGCCCCAGCATTTT. Translated, it gives CASSFRNQPQHF. The chain has TRBV27 and TRBJ1-5, with D unclear. CDR1 is MNHEY and CDR2 is SMNVEV in the germline V gene (reference sequence). The CDR3 spans 12 residues. Trimming left V 3 bases short and J 4 bases short, with 4 bases between.

This clone was counted only a few times. This chain links TRBV19 with TRBJ1-1, with 9 bases that match TRBD1. The CDR3 spans 11 residues. The V gene end was trimmed by 3 bases and the J gene end by 10 bases; junction bases not matched to a gene: 0. In germline, CDR1 is LNHDA, CDR2 SQIVND (reference sequence). The CDR3 region is CASSMGQGAFF. The CDR3 coding sequence is TGTGCCAGTAGTATGGGACAGGGAGCTTTCTTT.

CDR3 residues: CASSSVSQSEAFF. CDR3 DNA: TGTGCCAGCAGCTCAGTTTCACAGTCTGAAGCTTTCTTT. The rearrangement uses TRBV5-4 and TRBJ1-1; D is unclear. This CDR3 spans 13 amino acids. Trimming pared 3 bases from V and 6 bases from J, leaving 12 bases between. CDR1 is SGHNT, CDR2 YYREEE, per germline (reference sequence). Full variable domain (remainder filled in from reference TRBV5-4 and TRBJ1-1): ETGVTQSPTHLIKTRGQQVTLRCSSQSGHNTVSWYQQALGQGPQFIFQYYREEENGRGNFPPRFSGLQFPNYSSELNVNALELDDSALYLCASSSVSQSEAFFGQGTRLTVV.

This clone was observed a single time. The chain couples TRBV27 to TRBJ2-1; 9 bases are shared with TRBD2. The CDR3 covers 14 residues. V lost 6 bases, J lost 4 bases, and 4 bases stayed unmatched. Germline CDR1 is MNHEY and CDR2 is SMNVEV (reference sequence). CDR3 nucleotides: TGTGCCAGCAGCCCTAGCGGGAATTACAATGAGCAGTTCTTC. Its translation: CASSPSGNYNEQFF.

The table lists this clone with a count of one. The gene calls are TRBV30 and TRBJ2-7; TRBD1 matches 9 bases. The CDR3 runs to 13 residues. V lost 6 bases, J lost 3 bases, and 6 bases stayed unmatched. Germline values: CDR1 GTSNPN, CDR2 SVGIG (reference sequence). The CDR3 DNA is TGTGCCTGCCTCCGGGACAGGGTCTACGAGCAGTACTTC. Its protein product is CACLRDRVYEQYF.